What follows describes a single TCR beta chain. The assay was immunoSEQ multiplex PCR, and TCRdb's table has in-frame clones only and misses some. The data hold over 95,000 clones, with nearly 90% observed a single time. This specimen comes from a study of blood T cell repertoires in COVID-19. Study-wide background: Acute and convalescent COVID-19 specimens originated in the United States, Italy and Spain. PBMCs, B-cell-depleted T cells, or T cells provided the cDNA or gDNA that made up the material.

The TCR was taken from a woman aged 70-85 years who had recovered from COVID-19. Sequences were obtained from peripheral blood.

For the CDR3, the DNA is TGTGCCAGCAGCGCAGCGGGTGGGGCAGAGCAGTTCTTC. Its translation: CASSAAGGAEQFF. The chain uses TRBV6-4 and TRBJ2-1; TRBD2 might be the D (6 bases). The length of the CDR3 is 13 residues. V gave up 6 bases and J gave up 10 bases, with 16 bases separating them. CDR1 and CDR2 from the germline V gene are MRHNA and SNTAGT.